The 15 T cell receptor beta chains below all came from one sample that was sequenced in a study of blood T cell repertoires in COVID-19. Repertoires were generated with immunoSEQ multiplex PCR, while TCRdb's copy carries only in-frame clones and drops some. The table shows fewer than 80,000 clones, with approximately 86% occurring only once. Specimen: peripheral blood. These receptor sequences come from a man aged 80 or over with COVID-19, enrolled during active disease.

This clone was observed once. This rearrangement joins TRBV5-1 to TRBJ1-2; 7 bases align to TRBD1. Germline loops: CDR1 SGHRS, CDR2 YFSETQ. V shed 6 bases and J 3 bases; nucleotides not matched to a gene: 8. CDR3 size: 14 residues. The CDR3 region has the DNA TGCGCCAGCACCGTGACAGGGAGCGACTATGGCTACACCTTC. As protein: CASTVTGSDYGYTF.

The rearrangement uses TRBV9 and TRBJ1-1; D unresolved. The ends were cut back, 3 bases at V and 2 bases at J, with 8 bases in the middle. This CDR3 has 13 amino acids. Germline CDR1 reads SGDLS; CDR2 reads YYNGEE. The CDR3, as DNA: TGTGCCAGCAGCGCGTGGGCAAACACTGAAGCTTTCTTT. This encodes CASSAWANTEAFF.

Note on this clone: Other DNA sequences from this sample encode an identical CDR3 as well. This rearrangement joins TRBV7-3 to TRBJ1-1, with 7 bases fitting TRBD1. This CDR3 is built from 13 residues. V shed 5 bases, J shed 1 base, and the junction held 1 base outside the gene matches. Germline values: CDR1 SGHTA, CDR2 FQGTGA. DNA of the CDR3: TGTGCCAGCAGCCGACAGGGGAACACTGAAGCTTTCTTT. It encodes CASSRQGNTEAFF.

The genes are TRBV6-1 and TRBJ1-1; perhaps TRBD1 as D (6 bases). Trimming cost V 2 bases and J 3 bases, with 10 bases left between them. The germline V gene encodes CDR1 MNHNS and CDR2 SASEGT. The CDR3 is 14 amino acids. This CDR3 is CASSEWGHDTEAFF. The CDR3 nucleotides are TGTGCCAGCAGTGAATGGGGACACGACACTGAAGCTTTCTTT.

This clone was picked up a small number of times. The chain employs TRBV7-2 and TRBJ1-2, with 7 bases identical to TRBD1. Germline-derived CDR1 and CDR2 are SGHTA and FQGNSA. The CDR3 spans 15 residues. Trimming at V came to 2 bases and at J to 4 bases, leaving 7 bases not matched to a gene. CDR3 region: CASSLSYRGSYGYTF. CDR3 sequence (DNA): TGTGCCAGCAGCTTATCCTACAGGGGTAGCTATGGCTACACCTTC.

The chain carries TRBV5-5 and TRBJ1-5; D may be TRBD1 (5 bases). Germline V gene lookup returns CDR1 SGHKS and CDR2 YYEKEE (reference sequence). The V and J ends lost 1 base and 5 bases respectively, with 13 bases between them. This CDR3 contains 15 residues. The CDR3 nucleotides are TGTGCCAGCAGCTTGTCCGCCGGGGGACATCAGCCCCAGCATTTT. Translated: CASSLSAGGHQPQHF.

This rearrangement joins TRBV10-2 to TRBJ2-5; 7 bases fit TRBD1. Germline V gene lookup returns CDR1 WSHSY and CDR2 SAAADI. The CDR3 has 14 residues. J was trimmed by 7 bases and V by 6 bases; bases with no gene match: 11. The CDR3 here is CASRHRGPSGTQYF. The CDR3 DNA follows: TGCGCCAGCAGACACAGGGGCCCGAGTGGGACCCAGTACTTC.

The rearrangement links TRBV6-6 to TRBJ1-4; no firm D call. The V end was cut by 7 bases, the J end by 4 bases, with 13 bases between. The CDR3 runs to 14 residues. The germline CDR1 and CDR2 sequences are MNHNY and SVGAGI (reference sequence). CDR3 protein: CASKVANLNEKLFF. The CDR3 nucleotides read TGTGCCAGCAAGGTAGCGAACCTTAATGAAAAACTGTTTTTT.

As to this clone: This sample also contains other DNA sequences that code for the same CDR3. The chain recombines TRBV19 with TRBJ1-5; tentative D call: TRBD1 (5 bases). Germline-derived CDR1 and CDR2 are LNHDA and SQIVND (reference sequence). The CDR3 spans 13 residues. Trimming took 4 bases from V and 6 from J, leaving 10 bases between them. DNA for the CDR3: TGTGCCAGTAGTACCCCCAGGGTTCAGCCCCAGCATTTT. Translating gives CASSTPRVQPQHF.

Notes on this clone: An end of the junction differs from the germline gene, which may be a read error. The chain links TRBV12-3 or TRBV12-4 to TRBJ1-5, with 8 nucleotides matching TRBD1. The CDR3 totals 13 residues. The DNA of the CDR3 is TGTGCCAGCGGGACAGGTAGCCATCAGCCCCAGCATTTT. It specifies CASGTGSHQPQHF.

The chain has TRBV5-4 and TRBJ1-1; no clear D. V was pared by 5 bases and J by 1 base, with 6 bases between. The CDR3 runs 12 residues. CDR1 and CDR2 from the germline V gene are SGHNT and YYREEE (reference sequence). CDR3 loop: CASRSGNTEAFF. The CDR3 bases are TGTGCCAGCAGGTCAGGGAACACTGAAGCTTTCTTT.

The gene calls are TRBV5-4 and TRBJ1-6; 7 nucleotides line up with TRBD1. The CDR3 is 15 residues long. V dropped 0 bases and J dropped 10; count of bases not matched to a gene: 7. CDR1 SGHNT and CDR2 YYREEE come from the germline V gene (reference sequence). In DNA, the CDR3 is TGTGCCAGCAGCTTGGATGCAGGGGGTCAATCACCCCTCCACTTT. Encoded protein: CASSLDAGGQSPLHF.

The gene calls are TRBV6-5 and TRBJ2-7; D is perhaps TRBD1 (6 bases). Germline CDR1 MNHEY, CDR2 SVGAGI. The V gene lost 7 bases and the J gene lost 6 bases, with 10 bases spanning the gap. The CDR3 spans 11 residues. The CDR3 region has the DNA TGTGCCAGCACGCAGGGGCCCGAGCAGTACTTC. Protein product: CASTQGPEQYF.

V gene TRBV29-1 combines with J gene TRBJ1-2; D is unclear. The CDR3 runs to 12 residues. Trimming shortened V by 2 bases and J by 3 bases, and 7 bases separated the two germline ends. Germline CDR1 is SQVTM and CDR2 is ANQGSEA. DNA of the CDR3: TGCAGCGTTGAACGTCCGGACTATGGCTACACCTTC. Translated, it gives CSVERPDYGYTF. The whole variable domain, remainder taken from reference TRBV29-1 and TRBJ1-2, is SAVISQKPSRDICQRGTSLTIQCQVDSQVTMMFWYRQQPGQSLTLIATANQGSEATYESGFVIDKFPISRPNLTFSTLTVSNMSPEDSSIYLCSVERPDYGYTFGSGTRLTVV.

The rearrangement uses TRBV7-2 and TRBJ2-1; 9 positions agree with TRBD1. This CDR3 is 14 amino acids long. Germline CDR1 is SGHTA and CDR2 is FQGNSA. Trimming at V came to 1 base and at J to 9 bases, leaving 4 bases not matched to a gene. In DNA, the CDR3 is TGTGCCAGCAGCTTAGGACAGGGGGGTGGTGAGCAGTTCTTC. As protein: CASSLGQGGGEQFF.